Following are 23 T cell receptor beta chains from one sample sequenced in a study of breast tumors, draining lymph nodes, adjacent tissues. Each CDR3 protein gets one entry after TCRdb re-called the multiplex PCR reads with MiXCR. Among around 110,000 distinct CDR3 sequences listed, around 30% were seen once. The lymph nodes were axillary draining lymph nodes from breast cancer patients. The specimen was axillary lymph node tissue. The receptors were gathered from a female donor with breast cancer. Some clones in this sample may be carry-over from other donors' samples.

CDR3 bases: TGTGCCAGCTCACCGAATAGTGTGGGGACTGAAGCTTTCTTT. Translating gives CASSPNSVGTEAFF. The chain employs TRBV18 and TRBJ1-1, with D unclear. Per the germline V gene, CDR1 is KGHSH and CDR2 is LQKENI. Trimming took 3 bases from V and 5 from J, leaving 13 bases between them. The CDR3 runs to 14 residues. The complete variable domain, with remaining parts taken from reference TRBV18 and TRBJ1-1, reads NAGVMQNPRHLVRRRGQEARLRCSPMKGHSHVYWYRQLPEEGLKFMVYLQKENIIDESGMPKERFSAEFPKEGPSILRIQQVVRGDSAAYFCASSPNSVGTEAFFGQGTRLTVV.

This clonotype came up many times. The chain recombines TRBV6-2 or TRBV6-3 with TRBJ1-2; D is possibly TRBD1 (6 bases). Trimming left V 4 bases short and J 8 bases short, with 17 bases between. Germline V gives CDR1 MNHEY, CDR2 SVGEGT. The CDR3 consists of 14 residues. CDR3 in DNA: TGTGCCAGCAGTTCGACAGGACTGAGAAGAGGCTACACCTTC. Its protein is CASSSTGLRRGYTF.

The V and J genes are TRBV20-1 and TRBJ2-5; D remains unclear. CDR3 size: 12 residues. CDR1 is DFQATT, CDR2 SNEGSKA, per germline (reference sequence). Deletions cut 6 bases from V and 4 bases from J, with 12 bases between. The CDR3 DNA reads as TGCAGTGCCGCCGGACGGTCAGAGACCCAGTACTTC. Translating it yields CSAAGRSETQYF.

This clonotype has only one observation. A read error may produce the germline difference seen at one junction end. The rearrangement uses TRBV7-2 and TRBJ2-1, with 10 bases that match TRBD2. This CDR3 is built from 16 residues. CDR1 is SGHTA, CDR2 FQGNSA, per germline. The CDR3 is CATLSRSGGAYNGQFF. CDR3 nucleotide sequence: TGTGCTACCTTGTCCAGGAGCGGGGGGGCCTACAATGGGCAGTTCTTC.

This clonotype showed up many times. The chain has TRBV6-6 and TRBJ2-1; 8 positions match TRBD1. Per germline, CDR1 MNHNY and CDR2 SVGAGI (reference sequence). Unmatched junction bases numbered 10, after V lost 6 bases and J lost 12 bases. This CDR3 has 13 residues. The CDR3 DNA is TGTGCCAGCAGCCCTATTCCAGGGGGCTGGCAGTTCTTC. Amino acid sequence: CASSPIPGGWQFF.

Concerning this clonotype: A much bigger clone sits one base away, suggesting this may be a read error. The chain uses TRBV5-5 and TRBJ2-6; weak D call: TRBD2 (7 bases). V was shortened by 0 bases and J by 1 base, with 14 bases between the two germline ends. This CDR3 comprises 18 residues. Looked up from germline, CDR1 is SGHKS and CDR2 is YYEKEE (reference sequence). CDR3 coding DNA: TGTGCCAGCAGCTTGGTGGCGGCGGGGGCTTCTGGGGCCAACGTCCTGACTTTC. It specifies CASSLVAAGASGANVLTF.

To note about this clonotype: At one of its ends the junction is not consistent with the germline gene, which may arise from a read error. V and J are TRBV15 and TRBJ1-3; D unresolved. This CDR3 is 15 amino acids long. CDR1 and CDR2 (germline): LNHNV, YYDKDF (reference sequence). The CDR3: CATGRDRRSGSTIYF. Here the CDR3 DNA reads TGTGCCACCGGCAGAGATCGACGCTCTGGAAGCACCATATATTTT.

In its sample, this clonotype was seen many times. In DNA, the CDR3 is TGTGCCAGCAGCTCAGTGGCGTTACCCTCCTACGAGCAGTACTTC. It yields the protein CASSSVALPSYEQYF. The rearrangement uses TRBV11-1 and TRBJ2-7; unclear D gene. The CDR3 spans 15 residues. V was shortened by 4 bases and J by 0 bases, with 13 bases between the two germline ends. The V gene's germline CDR1 is SGHAT and CDR2 FQDESV (reference sequence).

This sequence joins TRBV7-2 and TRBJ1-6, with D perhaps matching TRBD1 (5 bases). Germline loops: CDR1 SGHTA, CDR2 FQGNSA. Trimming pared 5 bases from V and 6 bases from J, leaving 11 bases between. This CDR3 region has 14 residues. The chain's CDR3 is CASSRGTSNSPLHF. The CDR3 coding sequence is TGTGCCAGCAGCCGAGGGACGAGTAATTCACCCCTCCACTTT.

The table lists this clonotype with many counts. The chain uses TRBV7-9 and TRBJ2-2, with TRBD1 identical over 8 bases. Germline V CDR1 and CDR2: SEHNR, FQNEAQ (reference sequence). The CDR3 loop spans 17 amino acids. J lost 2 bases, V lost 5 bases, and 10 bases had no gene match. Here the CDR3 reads CASSRSRTGKNTGELFF. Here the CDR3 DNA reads TGTGCCAGCAGCCGTAGTCGGACAGGGAAAAACACCGGGGAGCTGTTTTTT.

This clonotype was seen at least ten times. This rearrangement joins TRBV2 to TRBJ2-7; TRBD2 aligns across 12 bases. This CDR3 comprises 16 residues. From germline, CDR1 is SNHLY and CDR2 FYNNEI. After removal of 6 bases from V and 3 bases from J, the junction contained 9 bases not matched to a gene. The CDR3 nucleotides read TGTGCCAGCAGCCCGGGACTAGCGGGTAGAGGCTACGAGCAGTACTTC. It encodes CASSPGLAGRGYEQYF.

The chain's CDR3 is CATVSGGTDTQYF. Written as DNA, the CDR3 is TGTGCCACCGTTAGCGGGGGGACAGATACGCAGTATTTT. The chain uses TRBV10-3 and TRBJ2-3, with 10 bases that match TRBD2. The CDR3 is 13 amino acids. CDR1 ENHRY and CDR2 SYGVKD come from the germline V gene. The J segment lost 3 bases and the V segment lost 10 bases, leaving 4 bases of the junction unmatched.

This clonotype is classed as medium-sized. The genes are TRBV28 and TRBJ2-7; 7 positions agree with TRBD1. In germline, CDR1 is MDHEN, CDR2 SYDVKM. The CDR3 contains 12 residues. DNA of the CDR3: TGTGCTTCTTCGACAGGGCCCTACGAGCAGTACTTC. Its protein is CASSTGPYEQYF.

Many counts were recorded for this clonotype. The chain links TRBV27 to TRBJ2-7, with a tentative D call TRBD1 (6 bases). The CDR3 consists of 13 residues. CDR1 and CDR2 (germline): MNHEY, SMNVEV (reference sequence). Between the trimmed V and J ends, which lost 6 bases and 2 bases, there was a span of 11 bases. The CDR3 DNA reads TGTGCCAGCAGGTCAGGGGACCCCTACGAGCAGTACTTC. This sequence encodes CASRSGDPYEQYF.

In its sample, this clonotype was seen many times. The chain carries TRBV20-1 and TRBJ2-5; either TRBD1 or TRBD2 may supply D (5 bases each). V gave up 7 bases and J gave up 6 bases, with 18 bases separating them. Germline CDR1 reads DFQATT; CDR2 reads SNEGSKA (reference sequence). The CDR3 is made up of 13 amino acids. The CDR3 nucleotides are TGCAGTGTACCGGGACCCCGGAGGCAGACCCAGTACTTC. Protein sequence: CSVPGPRRQTQYF.

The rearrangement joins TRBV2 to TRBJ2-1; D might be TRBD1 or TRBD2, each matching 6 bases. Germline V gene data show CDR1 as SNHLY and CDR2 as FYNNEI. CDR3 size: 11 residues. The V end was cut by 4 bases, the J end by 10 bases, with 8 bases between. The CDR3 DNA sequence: TGTGCCAGCAGTGGAGGGGGGGAGCAGTTCTTC. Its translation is CASSGGGEQFF.

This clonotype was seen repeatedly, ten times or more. The CDR3 reads CASSRGLAGEETQYF. The CDR3 DNA reads TGTGCCAGCAGCCGGGGACTAGCGGGGGAAGAGACCCAGTACTTC. This chain links TRBV5-4 with TRBJ2-5, with 14 bases that match TRBD2. This CDR3 spans 15 amino acids. The ends lost 4 bases at V and 3 bases at J; junction bases unmatched: 2. Germline lookup yields CDR1 SGHNT and CDR2 YYREEE (reference sequence).

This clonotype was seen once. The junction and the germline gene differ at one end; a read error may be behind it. The CDR3 bases are TGTGCCAGCAGTCAAGCGCTGCTCAGGGTGAACACTGAAGCTTTCTTT. Amino acids: CASSQALLRVNTEAFF. V and J are TRBV6-1 and TRBJ1-1, with D possibly TRBD1 on 5 matching bases. Germline V gives CDR1 MNHNS, CDR2 SASEGT. This CDR3 has 16 residues.

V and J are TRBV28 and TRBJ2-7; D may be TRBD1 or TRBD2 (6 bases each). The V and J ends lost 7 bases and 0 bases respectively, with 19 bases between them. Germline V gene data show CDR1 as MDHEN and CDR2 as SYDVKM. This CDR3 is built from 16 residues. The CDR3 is CASTKGGLDSSYEQYF. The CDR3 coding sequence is TGTGCCAGCACCAAAGGGGGACTTGACAGCTCCTACGAGCAGTACTTC.

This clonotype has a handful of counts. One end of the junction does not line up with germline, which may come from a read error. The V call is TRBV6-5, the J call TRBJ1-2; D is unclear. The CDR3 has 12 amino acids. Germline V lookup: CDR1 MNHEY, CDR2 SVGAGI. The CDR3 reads CAGSHSSYGYTF. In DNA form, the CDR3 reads TGTGCCGGCAGTCACTCGAGCTATGGCTACACCTTC.

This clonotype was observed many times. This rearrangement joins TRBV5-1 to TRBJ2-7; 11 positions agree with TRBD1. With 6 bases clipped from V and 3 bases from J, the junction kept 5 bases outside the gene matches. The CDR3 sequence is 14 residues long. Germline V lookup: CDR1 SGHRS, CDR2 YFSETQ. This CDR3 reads CASKTGTGGYEQYF. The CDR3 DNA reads TGCGCCAGCAAGACCGGGACAGGGGGCTACGAGCAGTACTTC.

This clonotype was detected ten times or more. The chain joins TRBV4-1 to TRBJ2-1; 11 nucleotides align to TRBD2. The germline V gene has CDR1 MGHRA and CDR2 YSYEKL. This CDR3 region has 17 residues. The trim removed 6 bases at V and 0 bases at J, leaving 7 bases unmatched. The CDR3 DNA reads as TGCGCCAGCAGGTTAGCGGGGGGGCCGAGCTCCTACAATGAGCAGTTCTTC. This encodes CASRLAGGPSSYNEQFF.

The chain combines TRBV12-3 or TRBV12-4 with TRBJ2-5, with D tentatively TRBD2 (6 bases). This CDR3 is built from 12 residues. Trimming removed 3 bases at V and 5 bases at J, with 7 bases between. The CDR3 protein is CASSFGGETQYF. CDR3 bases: TGTGCCAGCAGTTTTGGAGGGGAGACCCAGTACTTC.